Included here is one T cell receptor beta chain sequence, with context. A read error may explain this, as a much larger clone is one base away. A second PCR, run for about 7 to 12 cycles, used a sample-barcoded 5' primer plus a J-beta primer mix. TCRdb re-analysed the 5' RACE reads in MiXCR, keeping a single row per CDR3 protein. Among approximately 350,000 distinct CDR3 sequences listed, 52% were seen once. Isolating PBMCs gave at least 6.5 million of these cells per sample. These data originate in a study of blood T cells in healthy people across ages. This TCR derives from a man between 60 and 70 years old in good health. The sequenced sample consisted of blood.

CDR3 region: CASSVGASSCNEQFF. The CDR3 DNA is TGTGCCAGCAGCGTCGGGGCTTCTTCCTGCAATGAGCAGTTCTTC. This sequence joins TRBV9 and TRBJ2-1; tentatively, D is TRBD1 or TRBD2 (5 bases each). There are 15 residues in the CDR3. The germline gives CDR1 SGDLS, CDR2 YYNGEE.